A single sample gave rise to the 26 T cell receptor beta chains below, sequenced in a study of T cells expressing NK-cell markers. TCRdb reanalyzed the 5' RACE reads and collapses them to one entry per CDR3 protein, without DNA. The listing records approximately 380,000 distinct CDR3 sequences. The source material was blood T cells: a sorted CD56 or NKG2C T cell subset, CD4+ or CD8+ T cells, or bulk PBMC T cells (not recorded which). Receptors originate from a man aged 18 to 69 in good health.

The chain couples TRBV5-1 to TRBJ1-6. The CDR3 is 15 residues long. Germline-derived CDR1 and CDR2 are SGHRS and YFSETQ. CDR3: CASRYGLENNSPLHF.

The CDR3 sequence: CASSQGTGPRGANVLTF. The genes are TRBV3-1 and TRBJ2-6; there is no DNA to check the TCRdb D call of TRBD2. Germline V CDR1 and CDR2: LGHDT, YNNKEL (reference sequence). The CDR3 is 17 residues long.

V and J are TRBV5-7 and TRBJ1-5; TCRdb reports TRBD1, a call that lacks DNA to check it against. TRBV5-7 is flagged as an ORF with uncertain function. The CDR3 has 13 residues. CDR3 loop: CATEGHLNQPQHF.

The chain employs TRBV24-1 and TRBJ1-2. There are 12 residues in the CDR3. Germline CDR1 KGHDR, CDR2 SFDVKD. CDR3 in amino acids: CATSDPIGGYTF.

The V call is TRBV12-3 or TRBV12-4, the J call TRBJ1-2; the D call of TRBD1 rests on TCRdb alone, since no DNA is present to check it. This CDR3 contains 15 residues. The chain's CDR3 is CASSRDRVFAYGYTF.

V and J are TRBV7-2 and TRBJ2-7; TCRdb gives TRBD1 as the D gene, but with no DNA this cannot be confirmed. CDR3 length equals 15 residues. Looked up from germline, CDR1 is SGHTA and CDR2 is FQGNSA. CDR3 sequence reads: CASSPSRGRVGEQYF. Complete variable domain (other parts from reference TRBV7-2 and TRBJ2-7): GAGVSQSPSNKVTEKGKDVELRCDPISGHTALYWYRQSLGQGLEFLIYFQGNSAPDKSGLPSDRFSAERTGGSVSTLTIQRTQQEDSAVYLCASSPSRGRVGEQYFGPGTRLTVT.

This chain links TRBV5-1 with TRBJ2-5; as DNA is missing, the TRBD1 call by TCRdb cannot be tested. Germline CDR1 SGHRS, CDR2 YFSETQ. The CDR3 loop spans 14 amino acids. The CDR3 region is CASARLGLQETQYF.

The chain combines TRBV7-8 with TRBJ1-1; absent DNA, TCRdb's TRBD1 call cannot be checked. Germline values: CDR1 SGHVS, CDR2 FQNEAQ. This CDR3 comprises 17 residues. CDR3 amino acids: CASSSTTPGHRNTEAFF.

The J gene is TRBJ2-2, the V gene TRBV5-1. Germline lookup yields CDR1 SGHRS and CDR2 YFSETQ. The CDR3 sequence is 16 residues long. The CDR3 here is CASSLVSGTNTGELFF.

The chain carries TRBV7-2 and TRBJ2-2; TCRdb selects TRBD2, and the lack of DNA leaves this call unchecked. Per the germline V gene, CDR1 is SGHTA and CDR2 is FQGNSA. The CDR3 is 14 residues long. CDR3 protein: CASSANVLGRELFF.

The rearrangement links TRBV20-1 to TRBJ2-1; the D call from TCRdb, TRBD1, cannot be confirmed without DNA. Germline V gives CDR1 DFQATT, CDR2 SNEGSKA (reference sequence). CDR3 size: 15 residues. The CDR3 sequence: CSASRQGAAYNEQFF.

The chain has TRBV5-1 and TRBJ2-5. The CDR3 extends over 13 amino acids. CDR1 and CDR2 from the germline V gene are SGHRS and YFSETQ. CDR3: CASSYGELETQYF.

The chain recombines TRBV27 with TRBJ2-7; the D call of TRBD1 rests on TCRdb alone, since no DNA is present to check it. The CDR3 is 14 residues long. From germline, CDR1 is MNHEY and CDR2 SMNVEV (reference sequence). The CDR3 is CASSPRGRGLEQYF.

The CDR3 sequence is CASSRTPAGAAQTQYF. V and J are TRBV27 and TRBJ2-5; no DNA is available, so the TRBD1 call from TCRdb remains unchecked. CDR1 MNHEY and CDR2 SMNVEV come from the germline V gene (reference sequence). This CDR3 is 16 amino acids long.

V gene TRBV20-1 combines with J gene TRBJ2-6; the TCRdb D gene call, TRBD1, has no DNA to confirm it. Germline V gene sequence: CDR1 DFQATT, CDR2 SNEGSKA (reference sequence). CDR3 length: 18 residues. CDR3 amino acids: CSAPRTGGNRPGANVLTF.

CDR3 residues: CASSPQFATNEKLFF. The rearrangement uses TRBV3-1 and TRBJ1-4. The CDR3 runs 15 residues. Per germline, CDR1 LGHDT and CDR2 YNNKEL (reference sequence).

This chain joins TRBV20-1 and TRBJ2-5; the TCRdb D gene call, TRBD1, has no DNA to confirm it. Germline V gene sequence: CDR1 DFQATT, CDR2 SNEGSKA (reference sequence). CDR3 length equals 13 residues. The CDR3 is CSARGQGEETQYF.

This rearrangement joins TRBV3-1 to TRBJ1-2; TCRdb calls TRBD1, which cannot be checked without DNA. Germline values: CDR1 LGHDT, CDR2 YNNKEL (reference sequence). The CDR3 is 15 amino acids. CDR3 region: CASSRGTGGVYGYTF.

The rearrangement joins TRBV2 to TRBJ2-3; TCRdb's D call of TRBD1 is untestable without DNA. Germline V CDR1 and CDR2: SNHLY, FYNNEI. The CDR3 is 15 amino acids. The CDR3: CASSVRGRGADTQYF.

This chain uses TRBV12-3 or TRBV12-4 with TRBJ1-3; with no DNA, the TCRdb D assignment of TRBD1 cannot be verified. There are 18 residues in the CDR3. The chain's CDR3 is CASSFGTGGTISGNTIYF.

The chain recombines TRBV6-5 with TRBJ1-1; TCRdb gives TRBD1 as the D gene, but with no DNA this cannot be confirmed. Germline CDR1 reads MNHEY; CDR2 reads SVGAGI. This CDR3 is 12 amino acids long. CDR3 sequence reads: CASSPTGYEAFF.

The chain uses TRBV9 and TRBJ1-2; TCRdb's assignment of TRBD1 cannot be checked, as there is no DNA. Germline V gene data show CDR1 as SGDLS and CDR2 as YYNGEE. This CDR3 contains 16 residues. The CDR3 loop reads CASSVGRWVGGNGYTF.

V gene TRBV10-3 combines with J gene TRBJ1-5; TCRdb designates TRBD1, a call that cannot be tested without DNA. The CDR3 is made up of 18 amino acids. The germline V gene encodes CDR1 ENHRY and CDR2 SYGVKD. The CDR3 spells CAISVGTGGLSSNQPQHF.

The rearrangement uses TRBV10-3 and TRBJ2-7; with no DNA, the TCRdb D assignment of TRBD2 cannot be verified. Germline values: CDR1 ENHRY, CDR2 SYGVKD. This CDR3 comprises 16 residues. The CDR3 protein is CATAIGIGRYSYEQYF.

The J gene is TRBJ2-7, the V gene TRBV7-6; TCRdb picks TRBD2, but there is no DNA to check that call. The CDR3 runs to 15 residues. CDR1 and CDR2 (germline): SGHVS, FNYEAQ. The CDR3 loop reads CASSLIAENPYEQYF.

The rearrangement joins TRBV18 to TRBJ2-3; TCRdb's D gene call, TRBD1, goes unchecked for lack of DNA. The germline CDR1 and CDR2 sequences are KGHSH and LQKENI. The CDR3 contains 18 residues. The CDR3 is CASSPDSTGSPGTDTQYF.